This TCR beta chain appears in the sequencing data of a study of STAT5B mutations in CD4+ large granular lymphocyte leukemia. Controls came from buffy coats of healthy blood donors. Clones were sequenced by immunoSEQ multiplex PCR, and TCRdb holds only the in-frame ones, with some missing. The sample lists about 31,000 clones, roughly nine tenths occurring once. Remarks on this clone: Antigen: not known.

Study outcomes and limitations: Main leukemic clonotypes were patient-specific, but roughly 26% appeared at low frequency elsewhere. 8/27 top patient clones versus 2/35 control clones were TRBV06-family.

Trimming cost V 2 bases and J 4 bases, with 9 bases left between them. Per germline, CDR1 MNHEY and CDR2 SVGAGI. This CDR3 has 14 amino acids. The chain links TRBV6-5 to TRBJ1-3; D is undetermined. Sequenced: CD4+ T cells from blood buffy coats. The TCR sequence derives from a human donor in good health. In nucleotides, the CDR3 is TGTGCCAGCAGTTACAATGAGAGAGGAAACACCATATATTTT. Its protein is CASSYNERGNTIYF.